The 21 T cell receptor beta chains given below trace back to one sample, sequenced in a study of identical twins. TCRdb re-called the 5' RACE reads through MiXCR, storing one row per CDR3 protein. Here the sample spans some 1,700,000 distinct CDR3 sequences, roughly 35% being singletons. The sample comprised cord blood. These receptors originate from a newborn girl in good health.

The genes are TRBV6-2 or TRBV6-3 and TRBJ1-2; no firm D call. From germline, CDR1 is MNHEY and CDR2 SVGEGT. CDR3 length: 13 residues. Trimming took off 5 bases at V and 8 bases at J, with 15 bases between the two ends. The CDR3 protein is CASSHRSGGGYTF. The CDR3 region has the DNA TGTGCCAGCAGTCACCGTTCGGGCGGCGGCTACACCTTC.

This rearrangement joins TRBV5-6 to TRBJ2-4; 8 bases line up with TRBD2. Judging by the DNA end, TRBJ2-7 fits better; the J call may be wrong. Looked up from germline, CDR1 is SGHDT and CDR2 is YYEEEE. The CDR3 runs 17 residues. CDR3 loop: CASSLQGLGYFSYEQYF. The DNA of the CDR3 is TGTGCCAGCAGCTTGCAGGGACTAGGATACTTCTCCTACGAGCAGTACTTC.

In the case of this clonotype: One end of the junction is discordant with germline, which a read error may explain. The chain couples TRBV20-1 to TRBJ2-1; D gene ambiguous. Germline V CDR1 and CDR2: DFQATT, SNEGSKA (reference sequence). This CDR3 comprises 12 residues. The CDR3 loop is CSARDRGVGQSF. CDR3 coding DNA: TGCAGTGCTAGAGATAGAGGAGTCGGGCAGTCCTTC.

This clonotype came up a few times. The V gene is TRBV27, the J gene TRBJ2-7; TRBD1 is a possible D gene (5 bases). In germline, CDR1 is MNHEY, CDR2 SMNVEV (reference sequence). The CDR3 spans 14 residues. The V and J ends lost 1 base and 2 bases respectively, with 9 bases between them. CDR3 loop: CASSLWGSPYEQYF. CDR3 nucleotide sequence: TGTGCCAGCAGTTTATGGGGCAGCCCCTACGAGCAGTACTTC.

The J gene is TRBJ2-5, the V gene TRBV20-1; D may match TRBD1 or TRBD2 (5 bases each). V dropped 3 bases and J dropped 2 bases, with 13 bases sitting between them. Germline CDR1 and CDR2: DFQATT and SNEGSKA (reference sequence). The length of the CDR3 is 14 residues. The CDR3 DNA reads TGCAGTGCTAGCGGTGTGGGGGTTCAAGAGACCCAGTACTTC. Protein sequence: CSASGVGVQETQYF.

The gene calls are TRBV9 and TRBJ2-7, with 7 nucleotides matching TRBD1. Germline lookup yields CDR1 SGDLS and CDR2 YYNGEE. The junction had 9 bases not matched to a gene; V was cut back by 2 bases and J by 1 base. There are 16 residues in the CDR3. The CDR3 DNA reads as TGTGCCAGCAGCGTTCACCAAGGGGGCACTTCCTACGAGCAGTACTTC. Protein product: CASSVHQGGTSYEQYF.

This clonotype was picked up a small number of times. The rearrangement joins TRBV7-7 to TRBJ2-3; the match to TRBD2 covers 10 bases. This CDR3 contains 15 residues. J was trimmed by 6 bases and V by 5 bases; bases with no gene match: 8. Germline V gene lookup returns CDR1 SSHAT and CDR2 FNYEAQ (reference sequence). The CDR3, as DNA: TGTGCCAGCAGCCCTGAACTAGCGGGGTCCGATACGCAGTATTTT. Its protein is CASSPELAGSDTQYF. The whole variable domain, remainder taken from reference TRBV7-7 and TRBJ2-3, is GAGVSQSPRYKVTKRGQDVTLRCDPISSHATLYWYQQALGQGPEFLTYFNYEAQPDKSGLPSDRFSAERPEGSISTLTIQRTEQRDSAMYRCASSPELAGSDTQYFGPGTRLTVL.

The V gene is TRBV12-3 or TRBV12-4, the J gene TRBJ2-1; no definite D call. V was trimmed by 6 bases and J by 7 bases, leaving 7 bases between them. The length of the CDR3 is 11 residues. As DNA, the CDR3 is TGTGCCAGCAGGATTGTGAATGAGCAGTTCTTC. Its translation is CASRIVNEQFF.

The chain combines TRBV4-2 with TRBJ2-2; 7 bases fit TRBD2. The CDR3 extends over 19 amino acids. The V and J ends lost 2 bases and 0 bases, in that order; junction bases with no gene match: 12. Germline V gene data show CDR1 as LGHNA and CDR2 as YNFKEQ. Here the CDR3 reads CASSQRHWASGPNTGELFF. The DNA of the CDR3 is TGTGCCAGCAGCCAACGGCATTGGGCTAGCGGACCGAACACCGGGGAGCTGTTTTTT.

This clonotype was counted a few times. The chain has TRBV5-6 and TRBJ1-2, with D hard to call. V lost 1 base to trimming and J lost 6 bases, with 13 bases between them. Germline CDR1 is SGHDT and CDR2 is YYEEEE. There are 14 residues in the CDR3. The CDR3 DNA is TGTGCCAGCAGCTTGTTCCCGGACGGTGATGGCTACACCTTC. It encodes CASSLFPDGDGYTF.

This rearrangement joins TRBV20-1 to TRBJ2-7; 8 bases agree with TRBD2. With V trimmed by 6 bases and J by 7 bases, 29 bases remained unmatched. Germline V lookup: CDR1 DFQATT, CDR2 SNEGSKA (reference sequence). The CDR3 length is 19 residues. The chain's CDR3 is CSANLINSGGPLSYNEQYF. Here the CDR3 DNA reads TGCAGTGCCAACCTCATAAACAGCGGGGGCCCGCTCTCCTACAATGAGCAGTACTTC.

V usage is TRBV27 and J usage is TRBJ2-1; 12 nucleotides agree with TRBD2. The V gene's germline CDR1 is MNHEY and CDR2 SMNVEV (reference sequence). CDR3 length: 17 amino acids. This CDR3 is CTIKRLAGDWNANEQFF. DNA for the CDR3: TGTACCATTAAGCGACTAGCGGGAGATTGGAACGCCAATGAGCAGTTCTTC.

This clonotype was counted only a few times. The rearrangement links TRBV4-2 to TRBJ2-3; D remains ambiguous. The germline V gene has CDR1 LGHNA and CDR2 YNFKEQ. The CDR3 sequence is 14 residues long. The V and J ends lost 4 bases and 6 bases respectively, with 14 bases between them. CDR3 sequence reads: CASSPSDPWDTQYF. The CDR3, as DNA: TGTGCCAGCAGCCCAAGTGACCCGTGGGATACGCAGTATTTT.

This clonotype was seen more than once but under ten times. The V and J genes are TRBV5-1 and TRBJ2-7, with D possibly matching TRBD2 (5 bases). Trimming cost V 4 bases and J 10 bases, with 18 bases left between them. The germline V gene has CDR1 SGHRS and CDR2 YFSETQ. The CDR3 is 13 amino acids. CDR3: CASSRDSPEEQYF. The CDR3 nucleotides are TGCGCCAGCAGCAGGGATAGCCCGGAGGAACAGTACTTC.

The CDR3 DNA follows: TGTGCCACCTTAAGCGGGACTAATGAAAAACTGTTTTTT. Amino acids: CATLSGTNEKLFF. The genes are TRBV28 and TRBJ1-4; D is unclear. The CDR3 sequence is 13 residues long. Germline CDR1 and CDR2: MDHEN and SYDVKM. V was clipped by 10 bases and J by 2 bases, with 11 bases between them.

This clonotype was observed many times. This chain links TRBV4-2 with TRBJ2-7; 7 positions agree with TRBD1. Germline V CDR1 and CDR2: LGHNA, YNFKEQ. This CDR3 is built from 14 residues. The junction had 3 bases not matched to a gene; V was cut back by 0 bases and J by 4 bases. The CDR3 nucleotides are TGTGCCAGCAGCCAAGAAAACAGGGGATACGAGCAGTACTTC. Translated, it gives CASSQENRGYEQYF.

The V and J genes are TRBV10-3 and TRBJ1-5; D is ambiguous. Germline V gives CDR1 ENHRY, CDR2 SYGVKD. The CDR3 extends over 15 amino acids. Trimming removed 4 bases from V and 0 bases from J, with 10 bases in between. CDR3 coding DNA: TGTGCCATCAGTGGTGTAGGGTATAGCAATCAGCCCCAGCATTTT. Protein product: CAISGVGYSNQPQHF.

This clonotype has a handful of counts. The chain is built from TRBV5-1 and TRBJ2-7, with 7 bases aligning to TRBD1. Germline V gives CDR1 SGHRS, CDR2 YFSETQ. The CDR3 is made up of 16 amino acids. Unmatched junction bases numbered 6, after V lost 0 bases and J lost 0 bases. CDR3 sequence reads: CASSLGYRGDSYEQYF. The DNA for the CDR3 is TGCGCCAGCAGCTTGGGGTACAGGGGAGACTCCTACGAGCAGTACTTC.

This rearrangement joins TRBV4-2 to TRBJ1-1; 7 bases fit TRBD1. There are 15 residues in the CDR3. Losses at the gene ends were 4 bases for V and 0 bases for J; bases not matched to a gene: 5. From germline, CDR1 is LGHNA and CDR2 YNFKEQ. Here the CDR3 DNA reads TGTGCCAGCAGCCCTATAGACAGGGTGAACACTGAAGCTTTCTTT. This translates into CASSPIDRVNTEAFF.

This clonotype occurred a few times. The J gene is TRBJ2-7, the V gene TRBV6-1; D uncertain. The CDR3 consists of 14 residues. Per germline, CDR1 MNHNS and CDR2 SASEGT. The V end was cut by 8 bases, the J end by 2 bases, with 16 bases between. CDR3 region: CASVYGPKPYEQYF. In DNA, the CDR3 is TGTGCCAGCGTTTACGGGCCTAAACCCTACGAGCAGTACTTC.

DNA for the CDR3: TGTGCCAGCGGCATACGTCCTACCTACGAGCAGTACTTC. Protein: CASGIRPTYEQYF. V usage is TRBV2 and J usage is TRBJ2-4, with D unresolved. The J call is doubtful: the DNA matches TRBJ2-7 better. Germline assignment: CDR1 SNHLY and CDR2 FYNNEI. The CDR3 loop spans 13 amino acids.